Presented here are 16 T cell receptor beta chains from one specimen sequenced in a study of technical replicates of blood from several donors (dated by TCRdb to the late 2010s). Receptor libraries were prepared by the immunoSEQ multiplex PCR assay. TCRdb re-hosts the immuneACCESS table, in-frame sequences only. Its copies lack some clones; in the studies checked, an unresolved V gene accounts for under half of them, and the cause for the rest is not known. The sample yields approximately 79,000 clones; about 92% were counted once. In total, the top ten clones hold roughly 0.36% of the sample. The source material was T cells isolated from PBMCs. Receptor source: a human donor in good health.

The chain combines TRBV6-5 with TRBJ2-7, with 12 bases that match TRBD2. V lost 8 bases to trimming and J lost 5 bases; unmatched junction nucleotides: 4. The germline CDR1 and CDR2 sequences are MNHEY and SVGAGI. The CDR3 contains 13 residues. CDR3 residues: CASGLAGRNEQYF. CDR3 nucleotide sequence: TGTGCCAGCGGACTAGCGGGAAGGAACGAGCAGTACTTC.

In its sample, this clone was seen once. The chain recombines TRBV12-1 with TRBJ2-4; the D call TRBD2 from the table was never checked on the DNA. TRBV12-1 is reported as a pseudogene. This CDR3 is 19 amino acids long. CDR3 sequence (DNA): TGTGCCAGCAGCTCCAAGAGGACTAGACTCTACTACGCCAAAAACATTCAGTACTTC. Translating gives CASSSKRTRLYYAKNIQYF.

The rearrangement uses TRBV4-3 and TRBJ2-3; 7 nucleotides align to TRBD1. J lost 2 bases, V lost 0 bases, and 5 bases had no gene match. There are 16 residues in the CDR3. CDR1 and CDR2 from the germline V gene are LGHNA and YSLEER. DNA for the CDR3: TGCGCCAGCAGCCAAGATGGGACAGTCCCCACAGATACGCAGTATTTT. Translating gives CASSQDGTVPTDTQYF.

The chain joins TRBV7-9 to TRBJ2-7; the match to TRBD2 covers 10 bases. CDR3 size: 15 residues. V trimming: 1 base; J trimming: 2 bases; junction bases outside the gene matches: 2. Germline CDR1 and CDR2: SEHNR and FQNEAQ (reference sequence). CDR3 sequence (DNA): TGTGCCAGCAGCTTAGGGACTAGCGGACCCTACGAGCAGTACTTC. Its protein product is CASSLGTSGPYEQYF.

Remarks on this clone: Other DNA sequences within the sample encode an identical CDR3. This chain joins TRBV19 and TRBJ1-1; TRBD1 matches 10 bases. With V trimmed by 7 bases and J by 3 bases, 5 bases remained unmatched. The CDR3 totals 14 residues. Germline-derived CDR1 and CDR2 are LNHDA and SQIVND (reference sequence). CDR3 amino acids: CASTPGQGDTEAFF. The CDR3 coding sequence is TGTGCCAGTACCCCCGGACAGGGGGACACTGAAGCTTTCTTT.

The chain is built from TRBV10-3 and TRBJ1-5, with TRBD1 matching 8 bases. Trimming took 11 bases from V and 4 from J; bases not matched to a gene: 10. Germline V gene lookup returns CDR1 ENHRY and CDR2 SYGVKD. The CDR3 sequence is 14 residues long. The CDR3 spells CAAGWGQVNQPQHF. The CDR3 DNA reads TGTGCCGCCGGTTGGGGACAGGTAAATCAGCCCCAGCATTTT.

With regard to this clone: One junction end disagrees with the germline gene, perhaps due to a read error. J is TRBJ1-3 and V is TRBV7-7; D uncertain. CDR1 is SSHAT, CDR2 FNYEAQ, per germline (reference sequence). The CDR3 contains 13 residues. The CDR3 nucleotides read TGTGCTAGCAGCTTAGACACAGGAAACACCATATATTTT. This codes for CASSLDTGNTIYF.

The CDR3: CASSALGGGANVLTF. DNA for the CDR3: TGTGCCAGCAGTGCCCTAGGTGGTGGGGCCAACGTCCTGACTTTC. This chain joins TRBV27 and TRBJ2-6; no clear D gene. This CDR3 comprises 15 residues. V lost 5 bases to trimming and J lost 3 bases, with 11 bases between them. CDR1 is MNHEY and CDR2 is SMNVEV in the germline V gene (reference sequence).

CDR3 DNA: TGTGCCAGCAGTGAAGGGAGAATAAACAATGAGCAGTTCTTC. Residues: CASSEGRINNEQFF. The chain couples TRBV2 to TRBJ2-1, with D hard to call. The CDR3 extends over 14 amino acids. CDR1 SNHLY and CDR2 FYNNEI come from the germline V gene. V lost 1 base and J 5 bases, leaving 9 bases between the germline ends.

The V gene is TRBV11-2, the J gene TRBJ1-5; the D is unclear. The CDR3 contains 13 residues. CDR1 is SGHAT and CDR2 is FQNNGV in the germline V gene. V was pared by 4 bases and J by 9 bases, with 13 bases between. The CDR3 nucleotides are TGTGCCAGCAGCTCCCTCGCGGTCGGGCCCCAGCATTTT. Translation: CASSSLAVGPQHF.

The chain couples TRBV5-1 to TRBJ2-1; D perhaps matches TRBD1 (5 bases). The V gene lost 1 base and the J gene lost 8 bases, with 10 bases spanning the gap. The CDR3 consists of 13 residues. Germline loops: CDR1 SGHRS, CDR2 YFSETQ. For the CDR3, the DNA is TGCGCCAGCAGCTTGACAGGATATGATGAGCAGTTCTTC. As protein: CASSLTGYDEQFF.

The chain's CDR3 is CASSPSFGRVNTEAFF. The CDR3 nucleotides are TGTGCCAGTAGTCCCTCCTTTGGGAGGGTGAACACTGAAGCTTTCTTT. This rearrangement joins TRBV19 to TRBJ1-1; no definite D call. The CDR3 totals 16 residues. V lost 5 bases, J lost 0 bases, and 16 bases lay in between. From germline, CDR1 is LNHDA and CDR2 SQIVND (reference sequence).

The rearrangement uses TRBV5-4 and TRBJ1-1; 8 bases match TRBD1. The CDR3 consists of 14 residues. The trim removed 6 bases at V and 2 bases at J, leaving 6 bases unmatched. In germline, CDR1 is SGHNT, CDR2 YYREEE (reference sequence). The CDR3 DNA reads TGTGCCAGCACCAAACAGGGGGGAAACACTGAAGCTTTCTTT. This sequence encodes CASTKQGGNTEAFF.

The DNA of the CDR3 is TGTGCCAGCAGCCCTCAAATCAGGGGAGCTGATGAAGCTTTCTTT. This encodes CASSPQIRGADEAFF. The rearrangement joins TRBV9 to TRBJ1-1; D is perhaps TRBD1 (6 bases). V was trimmed by 4 bases and J by 7 bases, leaving 20 bases between them. CDR1 is SGDLS and CDR2 is YYNGEE in the germline V gene. The CDR3 is 15 amino acids.

The V and J genes are TRBV7-9 and TRBJ2-1; 14 positions agree with TRBD2. J gave up 6 bases and V 7 bases, and 5 bases lay outside the gene matches. There are 15 residues in the CDR3. The germline CDR1 and CDR2 sequences are SEHNR and FQNEAQ (reference sequence). CDR3 nucleotides: TGTGCCAGCACCCCGACTAGCGGGAGGGGCAATGAGCAGTTCTTC. It specifies CASTPTSGRGNEQFF.

The gene calls are TRBV6-5 and TRBJ2-7; perhaps TRBD1 as D (6 bases). V was shortened by 0 bases and J by 2 bases, with 8 bases between the two germline ends. This CDR3 has 14 amino acids. Germline assignment: CDR1 MNHEY and CDR2 SVGAGI. CDR3: CASSYSGAPYEQYF. The CDR3 DNA sequence: TGTGCCAGCAGTTACTCGGGGGCCCCCTACGAGCAGTACTTC.